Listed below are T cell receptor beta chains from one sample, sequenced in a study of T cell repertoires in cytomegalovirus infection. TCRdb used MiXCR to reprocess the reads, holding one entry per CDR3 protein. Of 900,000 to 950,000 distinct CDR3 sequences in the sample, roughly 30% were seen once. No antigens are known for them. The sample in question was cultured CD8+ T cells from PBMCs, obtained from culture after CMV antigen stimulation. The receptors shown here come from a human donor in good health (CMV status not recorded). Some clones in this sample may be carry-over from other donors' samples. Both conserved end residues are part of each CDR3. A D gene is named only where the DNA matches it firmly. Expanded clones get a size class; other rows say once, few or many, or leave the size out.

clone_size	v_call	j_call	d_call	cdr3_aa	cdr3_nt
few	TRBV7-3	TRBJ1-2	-	CASRRGTYGYTF	TGTGCCAGTAGGAGGGGAACCTATGGCTACACCTTC
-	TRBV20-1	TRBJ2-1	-	CSARSPEGTVSPF	TGCAGTGCTAGATCCCCTGAGGGGACCGTCTCCCCCTTC
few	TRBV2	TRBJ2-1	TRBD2	CASNGAGAFLTEQFF	TGTGCCAGCAACGGAGCGGGGGCCTTTCTGACCGAGCAGTTCTTC
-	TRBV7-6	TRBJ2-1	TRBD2	CASSFRERGYNEQFF	TGTGCCAGCAGCTTCAGGGAGCGGGGGTACAATGAGCAGTTCTTC
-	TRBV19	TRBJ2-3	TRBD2	CASSPGTSGPYF	TGTGCCAGTAGTCCCGGGACTAGCGGGCCGTATTTT
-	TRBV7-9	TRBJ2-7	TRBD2	CASSLARAGESYEQYF	TGTGCCAGCAGCTTAGCGCGAGCGGGGGAGTCCTACGAGCAGTACTTC
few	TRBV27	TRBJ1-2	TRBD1	CASRSGTGVNYGYTF	TGTGCCAGCAGATCCGGGACAGGGGTTAACTATGGCTACACCTTC
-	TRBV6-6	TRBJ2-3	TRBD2	CASSVSWGGSTDTQYF	TGTGCCAGCAGCGTCTCTTGGGGGGGTAGCACAGATACGCAGTATTTT
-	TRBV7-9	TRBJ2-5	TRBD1	CASSIRTGVSETQYF	TGTGCCAGCAGCATACGGACAGGCGTATCGGAGACCCAGTACTTC
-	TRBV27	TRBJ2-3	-	CASSLPPGPGRDTQYF	TGTGCCAGCAGCTTACCCCCGGGACCGGGGAGAGATACGCAGTATTTT
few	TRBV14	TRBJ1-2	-	CASTQLWTAKGNGGYTF	TGTGCCAGCACCCAACTTTGGACCGCCAAGGGGAATGGCGGCTACACCTTC
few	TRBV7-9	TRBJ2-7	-	CASSPKGSGYEQYF	TGTGCCAGCAGCCCTAAAGGTAGTGGCTACGAGCAGTACTTC
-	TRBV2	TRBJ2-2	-	CASTPRRVSNTGELFF	TGTGCCAGCACCCCTAGGAGGGTCTCGAACACCGGGGAGCTGTTTTTT
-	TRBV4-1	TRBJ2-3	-	CASSQEGYTDTQYF	TGCGCCAGCAGCCAAGAGGGGTACACAGATACGCAGTATTTT
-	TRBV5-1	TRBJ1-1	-	CVSSLRQRNTEAFF	TGCGTCAGCAGCTTGCGACAAAGGAACACTGAAGCTTTCTTT
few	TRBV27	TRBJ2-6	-	CASKQGDLSGANVLTF	TGTGCCAGCAAACAGGGTGACCTCTCTGGGGCCAACGTCCTGACTTTC
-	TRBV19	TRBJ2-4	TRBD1	CASSFLVQGEENIQYF	TGTGCCAGTAGTTTTCTCGTACAGGGGGAGGAAAACATTCAGTACTTC
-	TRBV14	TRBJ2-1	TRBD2	CASSQEGQREGRGEQFF	TGTGCCAGCAGCCAAGAAGGGCAGAGGGAGGGACGAGGTGAGCAGTTCTTC
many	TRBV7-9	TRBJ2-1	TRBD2	CASSSSGAPSYNEQFF	TGTGCCAGCAGCTCTAGCGGGGCCCCCTCCTACAATGAGCAGTTCTTC
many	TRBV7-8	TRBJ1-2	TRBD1	CASNQGDRRDGYTF	TGTGCCAGCAACCAAGGGGACAGGAGGGATGGCTACACCTTC
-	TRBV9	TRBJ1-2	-	CASSGGGSASYGYTF	TGTGCCAGCAGCGGGGGTGGGTCAGCCTCGTATGGCTACACCTTC
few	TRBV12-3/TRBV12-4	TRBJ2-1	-	CASRGIGEQFF	TGTGCCAGCAGGGGGATCGGGGAGCAGTTCTTC
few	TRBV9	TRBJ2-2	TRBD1	CASSARQGYYTGELFF	TGTGCCAGCAGCGCCCGACAGGGTTACTACACCGGGGAGCTGTTTTTT
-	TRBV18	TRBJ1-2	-	CASSPGMVDNYGYTF	TGTGCCAGCTCACCAGGGATGGTCGATAACTATGGCTACACCTTC
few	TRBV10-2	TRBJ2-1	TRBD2	CASSESRTSNEQFF	TGCGCCAGCAGTGAGTCAAGGACTAGCAATGAGCAGTTCTTC
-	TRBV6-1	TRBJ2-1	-	CASSVGVTPYNEQFF	TGTGCCAGCAGTGTAGGCGTAACCCCCTACAATGAGCAGTTCTTC
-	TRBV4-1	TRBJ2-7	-	CASSHQGLSYEQYF	TGCGCCAGCAGCCATCAGGGCCTCTCCTACGAGCAGTACTTC
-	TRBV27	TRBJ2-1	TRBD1	CASSFGQEINEQFF	TGTGCCAGCAGTTTTGGACAGGAGATTAATGAGCAGTTCTTC
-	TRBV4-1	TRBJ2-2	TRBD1	CASSRRTGKVAGELFF	TGTGCCAGCAGCCGGCGGACAGGGAAAGTAGCCGGGGAGCTGTTTTTT
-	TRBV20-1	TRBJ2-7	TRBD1	CSVGRGTGDEQYF	TGCAGTGTCGGCAGGGGGACAGGCGACGAGCAGTACTTC
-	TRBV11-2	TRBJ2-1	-	CASSFSRRRGDEQFF	TGTGCCAGCAGCTTTTCAAGGAGGAGGGGTGATGAGCAGTTCTTC
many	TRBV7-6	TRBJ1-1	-	CASSFPGLNTEAFF	TGTGCCAGCAGCTTCCCAGGACTGAACACTGAAGCTTTCTTT
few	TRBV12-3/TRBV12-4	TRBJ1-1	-	CASIGQGGTLAEAFF	TGTGCCAGCATCGGCCAAGGGGGGACCCTGGCTGAAGCTTTCTTT
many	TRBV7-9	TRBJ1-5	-	CASSFEGPQHF	TGTGCCAGCAGCTTCGAAGGGCCCCAGCATTTT
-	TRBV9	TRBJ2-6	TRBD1	CASRGQGSGGANVLTF	TGTGCCAGTCGGGGACAGGGGTCGGGAGGGGCCAACGTCCTGACTTTC
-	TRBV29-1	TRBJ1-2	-	CSVEDDINYGYTF	TGCAGCGTTGAAGATGACATAAACTATGGCTACACCTTC
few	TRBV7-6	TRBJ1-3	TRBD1	CASSLEVTGNAGNTIYF	TGTGCCAGCAGCTTAGAAGTGACAGGGAACGCTGGAAACACCATATATTTT
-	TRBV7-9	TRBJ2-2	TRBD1	CASSEAGTGGTGELFF	TGTGCCAGCAGCGAAGCCGGGACAGGGGGTACCGGGGAGCTGTTTTTT
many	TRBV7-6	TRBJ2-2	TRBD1	CASSRTGAGELFF	TGTGCCAGCAGCCGGACAGGGGCCGGGGAGCTGTTTTTT
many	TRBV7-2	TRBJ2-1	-	CASSPLGGGSYNEQFF	TGTGCCAGCAGCCCCCTAGGGGGGGGCTCCTACAATGAGCAGTTCTTC
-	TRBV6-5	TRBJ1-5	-	CASSYSALQSNQPQHF	TGTGCCAGCAGTTACTCCGCCCTCCAGAGCAATCAGCCCCAGCATTTT